The 10 T cell receptor beta chains below all came from one sample that was sequenced in a study of beta chain features in type 1 diabetes. Study-level points and caveats: The study found moderately but significantly shorter TCRB CDR3s in all four CD4+ subsets of Type 1 diabetes patients.

Expressed TCRB transcripts were sequenced because the entire RNA isolate underwent reverse transcription. Libraries were prepared by immunoSEQ multiplex PCR; TCRdb keeps only in-frame clonotypes and omits some of them. The sample shows roughly 400,000 clones, 9.5% to 10% of them seen only once. Which antigens these TCRs recognize remains unknown. The source material was central memory CD4+ T cells from blood. The receptors were gathered from a young man with type 1 diabetes.

The chain recombines TRBV27 with TRBJ1-5; weak D call: TRBD1 (5 bases). Germline CDR1 is MNHEY and CDR2 is SMNVEV (reference sequence). The V end was cut by 4 bases, the J end by 10 bases, with 26 bases between. The CDR3 sequence is 17 residues long. In DNA, the CDR3 is TGTGCCAGCAGTTCATCAGTCGTTACCGGGACCGTCACACCCCAGCATTTT. Protein product: CASSSSVVTGTVTPQHF.

This clone has a count of ten or more. The chain couples TRBV7-9 to TRBJ1-2, with 8 bases matching TRBD1. The V and J ends lost 5 bases and 5 bases, in that order; junction bases with no gene match: 7. The V gene's germline CDR1 is SEHNR and CDR2 FQNEAQ (reference sequence). The CDR3 length is 14 residues. CDR3 coding DNA: TGTGCCAGCAGCCTCGGGGACAGGAATTATGGCTACACCTTC. Translated: CASSLGDRNYGYTF.

This chain uses TRBV5-6 with TRBJ2-3, with D perhaps TRBD1 or TRBD2 (5 bases each). The CDR3 covers 15 residues. Germline loops: CDR1 SGHDT, CDR2 YYEEEE. V was clipped by 0 bases and J by 0 bases, with 8 bases between them. CDR3 in amino acids: CASSLGGFSTDTQYF. CDR3 coding DNA: TGTGCCAGCAGCTTGGGGGGGTTTAGCACAGATACGCAGTATTTT.

This clone occurred a few times. This chain links TRBV20-1 with TRBJ2-7; D call uncertain. V dropped 5 bases and J dropped 3 bases, with 5 bases sitting between them. Germline values: CDR1 DFQATT, CDR2 SNEGSKA (reference sequence). The CDR3 has 10 amino acids. CDR3 in amino acids: CSALYYEQYF. CDR3 nucleotide sequence: TGCAGTGCTCTCTACTACGAGCAGTACTTC.

This clone was seen repeatedly, ten times or more. The chain employs TRBV29-1 and TRBJ2-3; D is unresolved. CDR3 length: 11 residues. V dropped 1 base and J dropped 4 bases, with 3 bases sitting between them. Germline loops: CDR1 SQVTM, CDR2 ANQGSEA. The CDR3 region has the DNA TGCAGCGTTGAAGGGGCAGATACGCAGTATTTT. Translation gives CSVEGADTQYF.

The CDR3 DNA sequence: TGCGCCAGCAGCCAATTGACAGGGACCAACACCGGGGAGCTGTTTTTT. Amino acids: CASSQLTGTNTGELFF. The chain couples TRBV4-3 to TRBJ2-2; 7 bases are a match to TRBD1. Germline assignment: CDR1 LGHNA and CDR2 YSLEER. The CDR3 is 16 amino acids. The V gene end was trimmed by 2 bases and the J gene end by 2 bases; junction bases not matched to a gene: 5.

This chain connects TRBV7-2 to TRBJ2-7; 8 positions match TRBD2. This CDR3 contains 15 residues. Trimming cost V 1 base and J 2 bases; bases outside gene matches: 4. Per the germline V gene, CDR1 is SGHTA and CDR2 is FQGNSA. The CDR3 nucleotides read TGTGCCAGCAGCTTAGAAAGCGGGGGCGCCTACGAGCAGTACTTC. It translates to CASSLESGGAYEQYF.

The table lists this clone with a few counts. The CDR3 protein is CASSDGTDFNTGELFF. The CDR3 bases are TGTGCCAGCAGCGATGGGACTGATTTTAACACCGGGGAGCTGTTTTTT. The chain has TRBV7-2 and TRBJ2-2, with a tentative D call TRBD2 (6 bases). Looked up from germline, CDR1 is SGHTA and CDR2 is FQGNSA. Trimming took off 5 bases at V and 2 bases at J, with 15 bases between the two ends. The CDR3 has 16 residues. The variable domain in full, completed from reference TRBV7-2 and TRBJ2-2, reads GAGVSQSPSNKVTEKGKDVELRCDPISGHTALYWYRQSLGQGLEFLIYFQGNSAPDKSGLPSDRFSAERTGGSVSTLTIQRTQQEDSAVYLCASSDGTDFNTGELFFGEGSRLTVL.

Remarks on this clone: At one end the junction does not follow the germline gene, possibly because of a read error. The chain carries TRBV11-2 and TRBJ1-2; tentative D call: TRBD1 (6 bases). Germline V gene data show CDR1 as SGHAT and CDR2 as FQNNGV. The CDR3 spans 12 residues. CDR3 sequence reads: CASSLDLGGAAF. The DNA of the CDR3 is TGTGCCAGCAGCTTAGATCTTGGGGGCGCAGCCTTC. Full variable domain (rest looked up from reference TRBV11-2 and TRBJ1-2): EAGVAQSPRYKIIEKRQSVAFWCNPISGHATLYWYQQILGQGPKLLIQFQNNGVVDDSQLPKDRFSAERLKGVDSTLKIQPAKLEDSAVYLCASSLDLGGAAFGSGTRLTVV.

This chain links TRBV5-1 with TRBJ2-3, with 10 bases that match TRBD2. J gave up 5 bases and V 3 bases, and 6 bases lay outside the gene matches. This CDR3 comprises 15 residues. Looked up from germline, CDR1 is SGHRS and CDR2 is YFSETQ. The CDR3: CASSSSGSGGDTQYF. The CDR3 DNA reads TGCGCCAGCAGCTCTAGCGGGAGCGGTGGAGATACGCAGTATTTT.